This T cell receptor beta chain comes out of a study of blood T cell repertoires in COVID-19. Only in-frame clones appear in the TCRdb table, and some are missing; sequencing was by immunoSEQ multiplex PCR. Seen here are approximately 270,000 clones, around 92% observed once, and the top ten hold under 2.5%. Germline assignment: CDR1 ENHRY and CDR2 SYGVKD. The CDR3 covers 14 residues. V was pared by 11 bases and J by 8 bases, with 14 bases of the junction left unmatched. Source material: PBMCs or T cells enriched from blood (not recorded which). This receptor was obtained from a woman aged 55-75 years who had recovered from COVID-19. This sequence joins TRBV10-3 and TRBJ1-2, with 10 bases that match TRBD1. CDR3 DNA: TGTGCCTTAAAACCGGGACAGGGGTTGGGAGGCTACACCTTC. The encoded protein is CALKPGQGLGGYTF.